The 5 T cell receptor beta chains listed next were all sequenced from one sample in a study of STAT5B mutations in CD4+ large granular lymphocyte leukemia. Only in-frame clones appear in the TCRdb table, and some are missing; sequencing was by immunoSEQ multiplex PCR. This table holds 40,000 to 55,000 clones, around 85% found once. The sequencing input was CD4+ T cells from blood buffy coats. The receptor source for this set is a human donor in good health.

The chain carries TRBV2 and TRBJ2-3; 9 nucleotides agree with TRBD1. CDR1 is SNHLY, CDR2 FYNNEI, per germline. V was pared by 4 bases and J by 2 bases, with 7 bases of the junction left unmatched. The CDR3 extends over 16 amino acids. This CDR3 reads CASSVGQGLYTDTQYF. The CDR3 region has the DNA TGTGCCAGCAGTGTTGGACAGGGGCTTTACACAGATACGCAGTATTTT.

The chain is built from TRBV25-1 and TRBJ1-1; D call uncertain. The CDR3 has 14 residues. In germline, CDR1 is MGHDK, CDR2 SYGVNS. Deletions cut 0 bases from V and 1 base from J, with 6 bases between. CDR3 DNA: TGTGCCAGCAGTGAATATGCAGGGAACACTGAAGCTTTCTTT. Amino acid sequence: CASSEYAGNTEAFF.

The chain has TRBV28 and TRBJ2-1; the D is unclear. The germline gives CDR1 MDHEN, CDR2 SYDVKM. The CDR3 extends over 14 amino acids. The germline V and J ends were trimmed by 6 bases and 6 bases, with 15 bases remaining between them. CDR3 DNA: TGTGCCAGCAGAACCGGGTCCCGGGTCAATGAGCAGTTCTTC. Translated: CASRTGSRVNEQFF.

This chain connects TRBV28 to TRBJ1-2; D remains unclear. Germline V gives CDR1 MDHEN, CDR2 SYDVKM. This CDR3 is 12 amino acids long. Trimming pared 3 bases from V and 6 bases from J, leaving 8 bases between. The CDR3, as DNA: TGTGCCAGCAGTTTGGCGATAGATGGCTACACCTTC. It yields the protein CASSLAIDGYTF.

In DNA, the CDR3 is TGCGCCAGCAGGGGGCCACTCATGAACACTGAAGCTTTCTTT. As protein: CASRGPLMNTEAFF. The chain recombines TRBV4-1 with TRBJ1-1; tentatively, D is TRBD1 (5 bases). With 6 bases removed from V and 0 bases from J, the gap between germline ends came to 11 bases. Germline CDR1 and CDR2: MGHRA and YSYEKL. The CDR3 extends over 14 amino acids.